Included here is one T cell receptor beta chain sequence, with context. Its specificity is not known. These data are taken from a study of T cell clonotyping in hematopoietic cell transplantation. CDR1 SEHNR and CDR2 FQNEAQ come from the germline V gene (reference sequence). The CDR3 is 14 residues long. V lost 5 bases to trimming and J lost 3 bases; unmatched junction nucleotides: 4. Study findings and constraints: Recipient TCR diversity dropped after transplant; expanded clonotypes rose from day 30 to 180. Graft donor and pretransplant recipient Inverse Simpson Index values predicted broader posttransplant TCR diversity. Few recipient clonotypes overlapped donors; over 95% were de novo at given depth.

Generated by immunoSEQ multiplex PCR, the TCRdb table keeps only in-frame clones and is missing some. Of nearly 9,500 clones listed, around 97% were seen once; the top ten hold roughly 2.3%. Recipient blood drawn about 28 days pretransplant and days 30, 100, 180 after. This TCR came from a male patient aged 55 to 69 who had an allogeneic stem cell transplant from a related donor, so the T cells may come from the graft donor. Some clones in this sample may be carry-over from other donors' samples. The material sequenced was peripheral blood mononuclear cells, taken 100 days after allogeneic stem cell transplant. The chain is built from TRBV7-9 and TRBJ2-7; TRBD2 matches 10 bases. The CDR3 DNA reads TGTGCCAGCAGCGCTCGGACTAGCGGCTACGAGCAGTACTTC. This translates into CASSARTSGYEQYF.